The entry below describes one T cell receptor beta chain. Its antigen is not yet known. Base qualities are missing; no much larger clone stands one base away. The sample comes from a study of T cell repertoires in cytomegalovirus infection (dated by TCRdb to the late 2010s). In terms of the full investigation: Donor HLA type was relevant to the analysis, because carriage of CMV infection together with the matching HLA type was indicated by public TCR beta signatures. Broad study findings and their caveats: Carriers of CMV infection plus the relevant HLA type were discriminated by the cumulative frequency of public TCR beta family members in the study cohort and in an independent approximately 400-donor cohort. In the ex vivo response, HLA-C-restricted CMV-specific TCR beta clonotypes were dominant, and in two of eight donors the single most frequent clonotype came from this HLA-C-restricted group.

Reads for this sample came from an Illumina HiSeq 1500. TCRdb itself trimmed the public reads at Q25 with fastp, ran MiXCR and retained productive beta chains. Rows with one shared CDR3 protein collapse into an entry with the most common genes and DNA. The table for this sample lists under 350,000 distinct CDR3 sequences; approximately 9.5% of them were counted only once. The ten largest clones capture 4.3% of the sample. This TCR was sampled from a human donor in good health (CMV status not recorded). Some clones in this sample may be carry-over from other donors' samples. The source material was PBMCs.

The CDR3 region has the sequence CASSIVLGFYNEQFF. Here is the DNA: TGTGCCAGTAGTATAGTTCTAGGGTTCTACAATGAGCAGTTCTTC. The sequence is built from TRBV19 and TRBJ2-1; the D gene is unclear. Trimming takes 1 base from V and 3 bases from J, and the germline ends sit 10 bases apart. CDR3 length: 15 amino acids, cysteine to phenylalanine. The DNA shown is the 45-base CDR3, in frame from base 1. Based on the germline V gene (reference sequence), the CDR1 and CDR2 sequences are LNHDA and SQIVND.